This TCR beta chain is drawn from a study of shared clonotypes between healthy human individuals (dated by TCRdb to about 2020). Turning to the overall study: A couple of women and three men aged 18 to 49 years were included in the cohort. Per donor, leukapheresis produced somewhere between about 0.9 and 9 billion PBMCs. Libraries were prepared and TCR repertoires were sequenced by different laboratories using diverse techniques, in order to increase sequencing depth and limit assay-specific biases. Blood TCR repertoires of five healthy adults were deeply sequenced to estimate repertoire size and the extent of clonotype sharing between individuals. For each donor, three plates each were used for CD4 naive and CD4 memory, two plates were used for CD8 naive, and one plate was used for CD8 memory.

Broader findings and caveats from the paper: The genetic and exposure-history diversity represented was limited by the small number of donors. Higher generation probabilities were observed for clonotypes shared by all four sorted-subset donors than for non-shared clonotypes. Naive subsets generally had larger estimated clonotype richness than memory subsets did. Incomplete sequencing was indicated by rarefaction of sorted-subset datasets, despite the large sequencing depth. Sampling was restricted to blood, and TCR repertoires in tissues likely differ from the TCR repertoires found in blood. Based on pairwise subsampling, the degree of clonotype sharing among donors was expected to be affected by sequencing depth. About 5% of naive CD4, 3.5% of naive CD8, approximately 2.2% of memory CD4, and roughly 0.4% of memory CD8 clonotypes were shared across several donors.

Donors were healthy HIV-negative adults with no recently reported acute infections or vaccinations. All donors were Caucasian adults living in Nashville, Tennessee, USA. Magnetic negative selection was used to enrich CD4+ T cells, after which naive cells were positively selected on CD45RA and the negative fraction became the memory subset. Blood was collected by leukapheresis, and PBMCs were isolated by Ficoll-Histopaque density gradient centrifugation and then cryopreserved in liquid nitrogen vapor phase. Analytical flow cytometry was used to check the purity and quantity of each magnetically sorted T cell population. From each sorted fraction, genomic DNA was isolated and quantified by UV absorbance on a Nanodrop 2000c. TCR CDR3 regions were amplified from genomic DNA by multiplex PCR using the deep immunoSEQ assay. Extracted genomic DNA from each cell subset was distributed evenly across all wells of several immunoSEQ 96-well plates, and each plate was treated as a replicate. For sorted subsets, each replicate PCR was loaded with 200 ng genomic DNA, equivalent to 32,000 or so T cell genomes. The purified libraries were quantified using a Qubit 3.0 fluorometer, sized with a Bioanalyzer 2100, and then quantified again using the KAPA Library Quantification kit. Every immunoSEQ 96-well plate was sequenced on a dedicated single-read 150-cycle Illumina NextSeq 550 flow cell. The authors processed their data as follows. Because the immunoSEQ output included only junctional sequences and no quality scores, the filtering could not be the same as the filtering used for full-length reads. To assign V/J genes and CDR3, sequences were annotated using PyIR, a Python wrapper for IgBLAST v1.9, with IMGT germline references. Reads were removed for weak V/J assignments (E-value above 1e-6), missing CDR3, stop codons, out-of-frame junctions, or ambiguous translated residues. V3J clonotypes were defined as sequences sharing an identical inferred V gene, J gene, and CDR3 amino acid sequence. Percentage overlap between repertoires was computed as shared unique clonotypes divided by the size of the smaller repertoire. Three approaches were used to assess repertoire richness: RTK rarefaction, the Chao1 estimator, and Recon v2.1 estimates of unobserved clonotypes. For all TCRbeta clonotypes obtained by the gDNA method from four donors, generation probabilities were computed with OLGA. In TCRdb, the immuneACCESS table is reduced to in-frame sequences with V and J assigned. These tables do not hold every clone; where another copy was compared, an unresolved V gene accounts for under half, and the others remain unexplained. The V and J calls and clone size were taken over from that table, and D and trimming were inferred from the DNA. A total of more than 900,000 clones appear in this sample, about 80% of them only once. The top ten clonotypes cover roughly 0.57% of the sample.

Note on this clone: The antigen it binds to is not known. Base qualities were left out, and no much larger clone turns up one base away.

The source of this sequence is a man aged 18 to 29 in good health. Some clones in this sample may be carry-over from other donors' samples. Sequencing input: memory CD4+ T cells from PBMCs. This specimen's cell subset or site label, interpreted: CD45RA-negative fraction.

At the DNA level, the sequence is TGTGCCAGCAGTTTCGGGACTAGCGGGAGGGCCTACGAGCAGTACTTC. The encoded protein is CASSFGTSGRAYEQYF. Here the chain combines TRBV28 and TRBJ2-7, and TRBD2 matches 16 of the central bases. V has 3 bases trimmed and J has 2 bases trimmed; junction bases matching no gene number 1. The CDR3 sequence holds 16 residues, the cysteine and phenylalanine included. The kept DNA is CDR3 alone, 48 bases in frame from the first base. The germline V gene sets CDR1 to MDHEN and CDR2 to SYDVKM.